This entry concerns a single T cell receptor beta chain. The clone's antigen remains unknown. Base qualities are missing; no much larger clone stands one base away. The entry originates in a study of blood T cell repertoires in COVID-19 (dated by TCRdb to the early 2020s). With regard to the full study: Samples from collaborators originated in the United States, Italy and Spain and spanned both the acute and convalescent phases of COVID-19. The material from the prospective study consisted of cDNA or gDNA derived from T cells, B-cell-depleted T cells, or PBMCs. Deeply sampled blood TCRbeta repertoires from subjects exposed to, actively infected with, or recovered from COVID-19 were included in the dataset. The repertoires were released in a freely available public database intended as a resource for research on the immune response to SARS-CoV-2. Samples came from the ongoing ImmuneRACE study (first 160 participants) plus 1,254 subjects from 6 global collaborators. A de-identified subject ID, COVID-19 status, age in years and sex were almost always included in the sample metadata. HLA class I and class II types, where available, came from metadata supplied by the sample provider rather than from assay-based typing. What the research found in general, with its limitations: The amount of clinical and demographic metadata varied by source and participant and was provided uncurated.

TCRbeta CDR3 regions were amplified from genomic DNA using the immunoSEQ Assay, a bias-controlled multiplex PCR. Turning to the authors' computational methods: Nucleated cell counts per sample were estimated from amplification of reference gene primers within the assay. To quantify the absolute abundance of each unique TCRbeta CDR3 rearrangement, sequence reads were collapsed and filtered. For each sample, productive Simpson clonality was calculated as the square root of Simpson's diversity index over productive rearrangements. TCRdb stores this immuneACCESS table with in-frame sequences only. Part of the clones is absent; in the studies checked, under half of the shortfall reflects unresolved V genes, and no reason is known for the rest. V and J calls and clone size come straight from that table; D and trimming were deduced from the DNA. The sample profile shows under 80,000 clones; roughly 80% of them were found once. The top ten clonotypes cover nearly 5% of the sample.

Whole blood was collected in K2EDTA tubes by collaborating institutions according to the institutions' own protocols. For TCRbeta analysis, collaborator samples were shipped as frozen whole blood, as isolated PBMCs, or as DNA extracted from either sample type. CDR1 and CDR2 are drawn from the germline V gene: WSHSY, SAAADI. V drops 7 bases and J drops 3 bases, leaving 19 bases in between. The CDR3 goes from the cysteine to the phenylalanine over 15 residues. CDR3 DNA is the only sequence kept; it has 45 bases, read in frame from the first base. The rearrangement combines TRBV10-2 with TRBJ2-7, with TRBD2 perhaps the D gene, on 6 matching bases. The receptor's source is a woman of 80 years or more with active or convalescent COVID-19. The sequenced material came from peripheral blood. DNA sequence: TGCGCCAGCAAAGCCTCGGGGATGGGGGGCTACGAGCAGTACTTC. It is translated as CASKASGMGGYEQYF.